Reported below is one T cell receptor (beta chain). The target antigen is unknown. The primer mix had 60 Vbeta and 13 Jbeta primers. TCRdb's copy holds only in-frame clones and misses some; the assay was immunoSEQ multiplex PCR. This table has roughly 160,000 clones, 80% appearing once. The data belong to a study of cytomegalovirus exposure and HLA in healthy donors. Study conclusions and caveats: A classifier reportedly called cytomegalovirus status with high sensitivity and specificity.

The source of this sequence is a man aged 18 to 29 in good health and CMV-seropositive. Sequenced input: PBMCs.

CDR3 residues: CATSGRTVTDTQYF. As DNA, the CDR3 is TGTGCCACCAGCGGTCGGACAGTTACAGATACGCAGTATTTT. The chain recombines TRBV15 with TRBJ2-3; D possibly corresponds to TRBD1 (6 bases). Trimming cost V 5 bases and J 3 bases, with 12 bases left between them. The CDR3 runs 14 residues. CDR1 and CDR2 (germline): LNHNV, YYDKDF (reference sequence).